The rows below give T cell receptor beta chains drawn from one sample of a study of identical twins. TCRdb reanalysed the 5' RACE reads using MiXCR and keeps one entry per CDR3 protein. The sample has about 260,000 distinct CDR3 sequences, about 7.3% seen once; the top ten hold 3.5% to 4%. The same data also went into a second study, on yellow fever vaccine responses in identical twins.

Sequencing was done on a sample of memory (CD45RO+) T cells sorted from blood. The source of these receptors is a woman younger than 30 in good health. Both conserved end residues are trimmed from each CDR3. The order of the fields is D gene, V gene, CDR3 protein. The D gene is left open where the match is weak.

TRBD1,TRBV28,ASRTGGSGEQF
-,TRBV14,ASSQALNTEAF
TRBD2,TRBV5-1,ASSQTGTSGGRTDTQY
-,TRBV15,ATSRYPIAGELF
-,TRBV20-1,SASSSVPKHTQY
-,TRBV10-3,AVKGSEHNEQF
TRBD1,TRBV3-1,ASSRQGQAAYEQY
TRBD2,TRBV12-3/TRBV12-4,ASRLATSAETQY
TRBD2,TRBV20-1,SALPGLAKNEQF
TRBD2,TRBV6-4,ASSASGRGGYNEQF
TRBD2,TRBV6-2/TRBV6-3,ASSPLAATYEQY
-,TRBV7-9,ASSQGLPNIQY
TRBD2,TRBV20-1,SAGGSGGTYEQY
TRBD1,TRBV28,ASQIPGQYYEQY
TRBD2,TRBV4-1,ASSLSSGATYEQY
-,TRBV9,ASSVGLRNEQF
TRBD1,TRBV29-1,SAQVPGQGSTNEKLF
-,TRBV12-3/TRBV12-4,ASSLKGGTGELF
TRBD1,TRBV7-3,ASSPDRERGYT
TRBD2,TRBV20-1,SARPMAGLAVDSQETQY
TRBD2,TRBV5-6,ASSISGRAAEQF
TRBD1,TRBV7-8,ASSPRDRGNNSPLH
-,TRBV4-1,ASSQISGLMSTDTQY
-,TRBV5-1,ASSPQGPSGTDTQY
-,TRBV7-8,ASSLRGARETQY
TRBD2,TRBV3-1,ASSPLGTSGPSGANVLT
-,TRBV10-1,ASRDSGNTEAF
TRBD1,TRBV5-1,ASSEERQGYYNEQF
-,TRBV5-5,ASSRTTGRNTEAF
-,TRBV18,ASSPQELSSYNEQF
-,TRBV10-3,AISDRQSLAKNIQY
TRBD2,TRBV4-2,ASSQDIAGGPDTQY
-,TRBV5-1,ASSLLLDLQETQY
TRBD2,TRBV5-1,ASSAEGTSNEQF
-,TRBV20-1,SASWARVPEAF
-,TRBV7-2,ASSPQKQYEQY
TRBD2,TRBV6-1,ASSESLGGGNTGELF
-,TRBV28,ASSTKNIQY
-,TRBV6-5,ASSYFRALGAGANVLT
TRBD2,TRBV10-3,AISRTSGDTQY
TRBD2,TRBV18,ASSRLAGGSDTQY
-,TRBV10-3,AISEHVTEAF
TRBD1,TRBV24-1,ATSDSKLTTGGWDTQY
-,TRBV7-2,ASSLEWGAPY
TRBD1,TRBV27,ASSRQGFNTEAF
-,TRBV4-1,ASSQVGGLGTDTQY
TRBD1,TRBV7-8,ASSTGGADGANVLT
TRBD1,TRBV11-1,ASSLGGRGISTNEKLF
-,TRBV5-6,ASSLVQGLALTYEQY
TRBD2,TRBV12-3/TRBV12-4,ASSTERDGSTDTQY
-,TRBV5-1,ASSSGPGTNEKLF